This paragraph reports one T cell receptor beta chain. The record originates from a study of blood T cell repertoires in COVID-19. About the study: The United States, Italy and Spain were the sources of the acute and convalescent COVID-19 samples. Sources were T cells, B-cell-depleted T cells, or PBMCs; the material itself was cDNA or gDNA.

The CDR3 length is 13 residues. CDR1 is MGHDK and CDR2 is SYGVNS in the germline V gene. Trimming removed 6 bases at V and 6 bases at J, with 11 bases between. Study processing details: Estimation of nucleated cell counts was performed using reference gene primer amplification. Method: immunoSEQ multiplex PCR; TCRdb's copy keeps in-frame clones and lacks some. V and J calls and clone size come straight from that table; D and trimming were deduced from the DNA. This table holds 50,000 to 75,000 clones, roughly 92% found once. The sequence derives from a man aged 50 or older with active COVID-19. The sequencing input was peripheral blood. This chain connects TRBV25-1 to TRBJ2-2; weak D call: TRBD1 (6 bases). The CDR3 loop is CASSNRQAGELFF. In nucleotides, the CDR3 is TGTGCCAGCAGCAATCGACAGGCCGGGGAGCTGTTTTTT. The full variable domain, with the rest looked up from reference TRBV25-1 and TRBJ2-2, is EADIYQTPRYLVIGTGKKITLECSQTMGHDKMYWYQQDPGMELHLIHYSYGVNSTEKGDLSSESTVSRIRTEHFPLTLESARPSHTSQYLCASSNRQAGELFFGEGSRLTVL.